A few counts support the clone carrying this T cell receptor beta chain. The sample comes from a study of blood T cell repertoires in COVID-19. On the study more broadly: Material from acute and convalescent COVID-19 was sourced from the United States, Italy and Spain. Sample material is recorded as cDNA or gDNA derived from T cells, B-cell-depleted T cells, or PBMCs.

The authors' processing: Estimation of nucleated cell counts was performed using reference gene primer amplification. The assay was immunoSEQ multiplex PCR, and TCRdb's table has in-frame clones only and misses some. V and J calls and clone size are given by that table; D and trimming were obtained from the DNA. The table records tens of thousands of clones, 76% of them present only once. Germline V gene sequence: CDR1 SGHTA, CDR2 FQGTGA. The CDR3 sequence is 14 residues long. V lost 4 bases and J 2 bases, leaving 10 bases between the germline ends. Source material: peripheral blood. The receptor was isolated from a woman in her 50s with active or convalescent COVID-19. The chain recombines TRBV7-3 with TRBJ2-3; no clear D gene. CDR3 DNA: TGTGCCAGCAGCTCCGGGTCTATCACAGATACGCAGTATTTT. This encodes CASSSGSITDTQYF.